This TCR beta chain was captured by sequencing in a study of blood T cell repertoires in COVID-19. Study information: COVID-19 samples from acute and convalescent phases originated in the United States, Italy and Spain.

Trimming took 2 bases from V and 7 from J, leaving 9 bases between them. This CDR3 is built from 13 residues. Germline V gene lookup returns CDR1 MNHEY and CDR2 SMNVEV (reference sequence). This clone was seen more than once but under ten times. TCRdb's copy holds only in-frame clones and misses some; the assay was immunoSEQ multiplex PCR. The sample yields 35,000 to 45,000 clones, about 86% seen once. Sequenced sample: peripheral blood. The TCR sequence derives from a man between 65 and 85 years old with acute or convalescent COVID-19. This rearrangement joins TRBV27 to TRBJ2-1; D is unclear. The CDR3 DNA reads as TGTGCCAGCAGTTTAAGACCAGGTAATGAGCAGTTCTTC. It encodes CASSLRPGNEQFF.